This entry features one T cell receptor (beta chain) sequence. Other nucleotide sequences from this sample produce the same CDR3. Sequencing was performed with immunoSEQ multiplex PCR; in TCRdb, only in-frame clones are kept and a portion is missing. Altogether millions of clones are present, more than 90% being singletons, with the ten largest covering about 0.13%. The source of the sample is a study of shared clonotypes between healthy human individuals. Splitting of CD4+ cells produced CD45RA+ naive and CD45RA-negative memory subsets. Trimming left V 0 bases short and J 0 bases short, with 7 bases between. The CDR3 contains 14 residues. The germline gives CDR1 SGHRS, CDR2 YFSETQ.

The TCR originated in a man younger than 35 in good health. The J gene is TRBJ2-7, the V gene TRBV5-1; no reliable D call. Material for sequencing was naive CD4+ T cells sorted from blood. Regarding subset: CD45RA+ positively selected. CDR3: CASSLGGSSYEQYF. The CDR3 coding sequence is TGCGCCAGCAGCTTGGGTGGCAGCTCCTACGAGCAGTACTTC.